The next 32 T cell receptor beta chains were all read from a single sample in a study of T cells in Graves' hyperthyroidism and ophthalmopathy. RNA transcripts gave rise to amplified TCR beta CDR3 regions. A first-round RT-PCR of the TCR CDR3 used the HTBI primer set. TCRdb reanalysed the multiplex PCR reads using MiXCR and keeps one entry per CDR3 protein. The sample holds around 760,000 distinct CDR3 sequences, about a third seen once. The source material was blood. The receptors stem from a woman aged 40 to 50 with Graves' hyperthyroidism.

The genes are TRBV12-3 or TRBV12-4 and TRBJ2-5; D call uncertain. CDR3 length: 11 amino acids. Trimming pared 6 bases from V and 3 bases from J, leaving 5 bases between. For the CDR3, the DNA is TGTGCCAGCAGACGGAAAGAGACCCAGTACTTC. Amino acid sequence: CASRRKETQYF.

This clonotype was picked up many times. The chain recombines TRBV7-2 with TRBJ1-4, with 7 positions matching TRBD1. CDR3 length equals 15 residues. Germline V lookup: CDR1 SGHTA, CDR2 FQGNSA. The V segment lost 5 bases and the J segment 6 bases; nucleotides outside the gene matches: 9. The CDR3 DNA reads as TGTGCCAGCAGCGTGGCGGACAGGCAGTATGAAAAACTGTTTTTT. Protein sequence: CASSVADRQYEKLFF.

This clonotype was detected ten times or more. J is TRBJ1-2 and V is TRBV12-3 or TRBV12-4; D call uncertain. This CDR3 has 12 amino acids. The V end lost 6 bases, the J end lost 3 bases, and 8 bases lay between the germline ends. DNA for the CDR3: TGTGCCAGCAGCAAGGGTGACTATGGCTACACCTTC. Its protein is CASSKGDYGYTF.

With regard to this clonotype: A read error may be the cause here, since a much bigger clone is one base away. This chain links TRBV6-5 with TRBJ1-1; TRBD1 is a possible D gene (5 bases). There are 15 residues in the CDR3. Per the germline V gene, CDR1 is MNHEY and CDR2 is SVGAGI. The CDR3 loop is CASSYSPRVNTEALF. In DNA, the CDR3 is TGTGCCAGCAGTTACTCTCCCAGGGTGAACACTGAAGCTCTCTTT.

In this sample, this clonotype turned up many times. This rearrangement joins TRBV7-9 to TRBJ2-7, with D possibly called TRBD1 or TRBD2 (5 bases each). The CDR3 is 13 residues long. Deletions cut 5 bases from V and 3 bases from J, with 11 bases between. CDR1 and CDR2 from the germline V gene are SEHNR and FQNEAQ (reference sequence). The CDR3 sequence: CASSPGTGYEQYF. DNA for the CDR3: TGTGCCAGCAGCCCCGGGACCGGCTACGAGCAGTACTTC.

CDR3 protein: CASRRTSGRSNEQFF. DNA of the CDR3: TGCGCCAGCAGGAGGACTAGCGGGAGGAGCAATGAGCAGTTCTTC. V usage is TRBV4-1 and J usage is TRBJ2-1; TRBD2 aligns across 14 bases. The CDR3 covers 15 residues. CDR1 is MGHRA and CDR2 is YSYEKL in the germline V gene. The J segment lost 6 bases and the V segment lost 6 bases, leaving 4 bases of the junction unmatched.

The chain carries TRBV10-3 and TRBJ1-5; TRBD1 aligns across 9 bases. The germline V gene has CDR1 ENHRY and CDR2 SYGVKD. The junction had 8 bases not matched to a gene; V was cut back by 10 bases and J by 1 base. The CDR3 sequence is 15 residues long. The CDR3, as DNA: TGTGCCACCGAGACAGGGGGTATGAGCAATCAGCCCCAGCATTTT. Amino acid sequence: CATETGGMSNQPQHF.

This clonotype was recorded at least ten times. The chain couples TRBV7-2 to TRBJ2-5, with D unclear. The germline gives CDR1 SGHTA, CDR2 FQGNSA. This CDR3 region has 11 residues. V dropped 5 bases and J dropped 2 bases, with 3 bases sitting between them. The CDR3 here is CASSAQETQYF. The CDR3 coding sequence is TGTGCCAGCAGCGCACAAGAGACCCAGTACTTC.

The genes are TRBV9 and TRBJ2-1, with 10 bases lining up with TRBD2. With V trimmed by 4 bases and J by 2 bases, 6 bases remained unmatched. CDR1 SGDLS and CDR2 YYNGEE come from the germline V gene. This CDR3 region has 16 residues. The CDR3 coding sequence is TGTGCCAGCAGCACCGCCACTAGCGGGACCTACAATGAGCAGTTCTTC. It is translated as CASSTATSGTYNEQFF. Drawing the rest from reference TRBV9 and TRBJ2-1, the complete variable domain is DSGVTQTPKHLITATGQRVTLRCSPRSGDLSVYWYQQSLDQGLQFLIQYYNGEERAKGNILERFSAQQFPDLHSELNLSSLELGDSALYFCASSTATSGTYNEQFFGPGTRLTVL.

The chain joins TRBV12-3 or TRBV12-4 to TRBJ1-2, with 11 positions matching TRBD1. This CDR3 has 15 residues. V shed 5 bases, J shed 7 bases, and the junction held 9 bases outside the gene matches. CDR3 amino acids: CASSPGGQGAGGYTF. The DNA for the CDR3 is TGTGCCAGCAGTCCAGGAGGACAGGGGGCCGGTGGCTACACCTTC.

Of note for this clonotype: This may be a read error, as it is one base from a much larger clone. V is TRBV29-1 and J is TRBJ1-2; 8 bases align to TRBD1. CDR3 size: 13 residues. Germline-derived CDR1 and CDR2 are SQVTM and ANQGSEA. V shed 4 bases, J shed 3 bases, and the junction held 4 bases outside the gene matches. The CDR3 loop is CSVAGQVDYGYTF. The DNA of the CDR3 is TGCAGCGTTGCGGGACAGGTAGACTATGGCTACACCTTC.

The gene calls are TRBV4-3 and TRBJ2-7, with 7 bases that match TRBD1. The CDR3 is 18 amino acids. Germline lookup yields CDR1 LGHNA and CDR2 YSLEER. The V segment lost 4 bases and the J segment 0 bases; nucleotides outside the gene matches: 15. The CDR3: CASSRLTNQGVSSYEQYF. DNA of the CDR3: TGCGCCAGCAGCCGACTTACCAATCAGGGGGTTAGCTCCTACGAGCAGTACTTC.

Only one count was recorded for this clonotype. The chain links TRBV7-9 to TRBJ2-5; D unresolved. Trimming stripped 1 base from V and 3 bases from J, with 9 bases between. Germline CDR1 SEHNR, CDR2 FQNEAQ (reference sequence). The CDR3 runs 14 residues. The CDR3 coding sequence is TGTGCCAGCAGCTTAGATGGGGTAGAAGAGACCCAGTACTTC. This encodes CASSLDGVEETQYF.

This clonotype was seen more than once but under ten times. The CDR3 here is CSFRDRPNEQFF. DNA of the CDR3: TGCAGCTTCCGGGACAGACCTAATGAGCAGTTCTTC. The chain employs TRBV29-1 and TRBJ2-1; 7 bases align to TRBD1. J lost 7 bases, V lost 8 bases, and 8 bases had no gene match. Germline V gene lookup returns CDR1 SQVTM and CDR2 ANQGSEA. The CDR3 spans 12 residues.

This clonotype was seen repeatedly, ten times or more. As DNA, the CDR3 is TGTGCCAGCAGCTTGACAGACCAAGAGACCCAGTACTTC. Protein sequence: CASSLTDQETQYF. The V and J genes are TRBV13 and TRBJ2-5, with D possibly matching TRBD1 (5 bases). CDR3 length: 13 amino acids. Germline CDR1 PRHDT, CDR2 FYEKMQ (reference sequence). V lost 3 bases and J lost 0, with 5 bases in between.

In this sample, this clonotype turned up many times. CDR3 nucleotide sequence: TGTGCCATCAGTACCTCGCTCTCCTACGAGCAGTACTTC. It codes for CAISTSLSYEQYF. The chain employs TRBV10-3 and TRBJ2-7; no reliable D call. The CDR3 totals 13 residues. V gave up 5 bases and J gave up 0 bases, with 8 bases separating them. Germline assignment: CDR1 ENHRY and CDR2 SYGVKD.

This chain joins TRBV7-2 and TRBJ1-2; no reliable D call. The germline CDR1 and CDR2 sequences are SGHTA and FQGNSA. CDR3 size: 17 residues. V lost 3 bases and J lost 0, with 17 bases in between. Here the CDR3 DNA reads TGTGCCAGCAGCTTGTACGTCCAGGCCCTAGCTAACTATGGCTACACCTTC. It codes for CASSLYVQALANYGYTF. Variable domain in full (rest from reference TRBV7-2 and TRBJ1-2): GAGVSQSPSNKVTEKGKDVELRCDPISGHTALYWYRQSLGQGLEFLIYFQGNSAPDKSGLPSDRFSAERTGGSVSTLTIQRTQQEDSAVYLCASSLYVQALANYGYTFGSGTRLTVV.

This clonotype was observed at least ten times. Written as DNA, the CDR3 is TGTGCCAGTAGTCGACAGGTAGCCTACGAGCAGTACTTC. This translates into CASSRQVAYEQYF. The chain couples TRBV19 to TRBJ2-7; D may be TRBD1 (6 bases). Trimming took 5 bases from V and 2 from J, leaving 10 bases between them. Germline lookup yields CDR1 LNHDA and CDR2 SQIVND (reference sequence). The CDR3 runs 13 residues.

The chain recombines TRBV6-5 with TRBJ1-5; TRBD1 might be the D (5 bases). CDR1 and CDR2 from the germline V gene are MNHEY and SVGAGI. CDR3 size: 14 residues. The CDR3 region has the DNA TGTACCATCAGTTACGCGGGGACGCATCAGCCCCAGCATTTT. Translating it yields CTISYAGTHQPQHF.

This clonotype was recorded only once. This chain links TRBV5-1 with TRBJ1-1, with a possible D match to TRBD1 (5 bases). V was clipped by 10 bases and J by 0 bases, with 34 bases between them. The V gene's germline CDR1 is SGHRS and CDR2 YFSETQ. This CDR3 is built from 20 residues. CDR3 DNA: TGCGCCTCTGGGCCAGGCCAAGAAGGTTCGGTTCGGACAATGAACACTGAAGCTTTCTTT. It specifies CASGPGQEGSVRTMNTEAFF.

This clonotype was recorded a few times. The chain uses TRBV12-3 or TRBV12-4 and TRBJ2-2, with D maybe TRBD1 (5 bases). CDR3 length: 15 residues. V lost 7 bases and J 0 bases, leaving 12 bases between the germline ends. CDR3 nucleotides: TGTGCCAGCACCCTCCAGGACACGAACACCGGGGAGCTGTTTTTT. Its translation is CASTLQDTNTGELFF.

This clonotype appeared a few times. J is TRBJ2-7 and V is TRBV6-2 or TRBV6-3; the D call may be TRBD1 or TRBD2 (5 bases each). Germline loops: CDR1 MNHEY, CDR2 SVGEGT. Trimming took off 7 bases at V and 4 bases at J, with 20 bases between the two ends. The length of the CDR3 is 15 residues. The CDR3 DNA follows: TGTGCCAGCAAACGAGGGGAGACAGACAGATACGAGCAGTACTTC. Residues: CASKRGETDRYEQYF.

The V call is TRBV7-3, the J call TRBJ1-1; D gene uncertain. The CDR3 is 17 amino acids. The ends were cut back, 5 bases at V and 5 bases at J, with 24 bases in the middle. Germline assignment: CDR1 SGHTA and CDR2 FQGTGA. The DNA for the CDR3 is TGTGCCAGCAGCGACCAACCATCGGACGCCCGTACGACTGAAGCTTTCTTT. Protein sequence: CASSDQPSDARTTEAFF.

The V gene is TRBV2, the J gene TRBJ2-5, with TRBD2 identical over 8 bases. The CDR3 is made up of 14 amino acids. The junction had 3 bases not matched to a gene; V was cut back by 4 bases and J by 2 bases. The germline gives CDR1 SNHLY, CDR2 FYNNEI. Written as DNA, the CDR3 is TGTGCCAGCAGTGGGTCTAGCGGGCAAGAGACCCAGTACTTC. This codes for CASSGSSGQETQYF.

There are a few counts of this clonotype. The gene calls are TRBV20-1 and TRBJ1-4; D possibly corresponds to TRBD1 (5 bases). V lost 1 base, J lost 1 base, and 16 bases lay in between. CDR3 length: 17 residues. Germline V CDR1 and CDR2: DFQATT, SNEGSKA (reference sequence). CDR3 sequence (DNA): TGCAGTGCTAGAGGGGCAGGGAAGGAGCGAACTAATGAAAAACTGTTTTTT. It codes for CSARGAGKERTNEKLFF.

This clonotype occurred many times. The V and J genes are TRBV9 and TRBJ2-5, with D possibly matching TRBD1 (5 bases). Deletions cut 3 bases from V and 5 bases from J, with 14 bases between. The CDR3 totals 14 residues. Germline lookup yields CDR1 SGDLS and CDR2 YYNGEE. CDR3 sequence reads: CASSASGLRETQYF. CDR3 sequence (DNA): TGTGCCAGCAGCGCCTCAGGGTTGCGGGAGACCCAGTACTTC.

V usage is TRBV30 and J usage is TRBJ1-1, with TRBD1 as a possible D gene (5 bases). V lost 0 bases and J 7 bases, leaving 12 bases between the germline ends. CDR1 is GTSNPN and CDR2 is SVGIG in the germline V gene (reference sequence). The CDR3 has 13 amino acids. DNA for the CDR3: TGTGCCTGGAGTGTACTGGGACGGAGTGAAGCTTTCTTT. Its translation is CAWSVLGRSEAFF.

This clonotype occurred a few times. V gene TRBV19 combines with J gene TRBJ2-7, with 7 positions matching TRBD1. The germline gives CDR1 LNHDA, CDR2 SQIVND (reference sequence). Germline trimming cut 1 base from V and 1 base from J; bases unmatched to any gene: 4. The CDR3 runs 15 residues. CDR3 bases: TGTGCCAGTAGTATAGTAGGGACAGAATCCTACGAGCAGTACTTC. It encodes CASSIVGTESYEQYF.

V gene TRBV5-7 combines with J gene TRBJ1-5; D ambiguous. TRBV5-7 qualifies as an ORF whose function is uncertain. V dropped 4 bases and J dropped 3 bases, with 14 bases sitting between them. This CDR3 region has 15 residues. DNA for the CDR3: TGTGCCAGCAGCCCTAACGGGGATACCAATCAGCCCCAGCATTTT. Residues: CASSPNGDTNQPQHF.

This clonotype was seen only once. V and J are TRBV5-4 and TRBJ2-7; D call uncertain. The CDR3 sequence is 14 residues long. Germline V gene data show CDR1 as SGHNT and CDR2 as YYREEE (reference sequence). With 2 bases removed from V and 4 bases from J, the gap between germline ends came to 13 bases. CDR3 region: CASSFSRRQYEQYF. CDR3 nucleotides: TGTGCCAGCAGCTTCAGCCGCCGGCAATACGAGCAGTACTTC. The complete variable domain, with remaining parts taken from reference TRBV5-4 and TRBJ2-7, reads ETGVTQSPTHLIKTRGQQVTLRCSSQSGHNTVSWYQQALGQGPQFIFQYYREEENGRGNFPPRFSGLQFPNYSSELNVNALELDDSALYLCASSFSRRQYEQYFGPGTRLTVT.

This clonotype came up a few times. Its ends do not fully match the called genes, so a read error is possible. The V gene is TRBV2, the J gene TRBJ1-6, with D unresolved. CDR1 is SNHLY and CDR2 is FYNNEI in the germline V gene. The CDR3 extends over 15 amino acids. Here the CDR3 DNA reads TGTGCCAACAGTGAATTCCAGTTGTACTATTCACCCCTCCACTTT. As protein: CANSEFQLYYSPLHF.

This chain links TRBV6-5 with TRBJ2-7; D ambiguous. The length of the CDR3 is 16 residues. Germline V gene sequence: CDR1 MNHEY, CDR2 SVGAGI. The germline V and J ends were trimmed by 2 bases and 3 bases, with 17 bases remaining between them. In nucleotides, the CDR3 is TGTGCCAGCAGTTACGATTCGGGTGGTCGGATCTACGAGCAGTACTTC. Its protein product is CASSYDSGGRIYEQYF.